What follows are 13 T cell receptor beta chains derived from one specimen sequenced in a study of cytomegalovirus exposure and HLA in healthy donors. Sequencing used immunoSEQ multiplex PCR; TCRdb keeps in-frame clones, though not all of them. The sample has approximately 160,000 clones, roughly 91% seen once. Source material: PBMCs. Receptors were obtained from a young man in good health and CMV-seropositive.

The chain employs TRBV18 and TRBJ2-7; the D is unclear. Trimming shortened V by 2 bases and J by 3 bases, and 5 bases separated the two germline ends. The length of the CDR3 is 12 residues. The V gene's germline CDR1 is KGHSH and CDR2 LQKENI. The CDR3 region is CASSPRSYEQYF. CDR3 coding DNA: TGTGCCAGCTCACCAAGGAGCTACGAGCAGTACTTC.

This clone occurred once. The V and J genes are TRBV5-1 and TRBJ2-7, with 8 bases matching TRBD1. J lost 7 bases, V lost 0 bases, and 12 bases had no gene match. The germline V gene encodes CDR1 SGHRS and CDR2 YFSETQ. The CDR3 totals 16 residues. CDR3 coding DNA: TGCGCCAGCAGCTTGGGTTCTGTCCAGGGGGCGCGGGAGCAGTACTTC. Translated: CASSLGSVQGAREQYF. The whole variable domain, filled in from reference TRBV5-1 and TRBJ2-7, reads KAGVTQTPRYLIKTRGQQVTLSCSPISGHRSVSWYQQTPGQGLQFLFEYFSETQRNKGNFPGRFSGRQFSNSRSEMNVSTLELGDSALYLCASSLGSVQGAREQYFGPGTRLTVT.

The V call is TRBV28, the J call TRBJ2-5; 7 bases are shared with TRBD1. The CDR3 covers 14 residues. V dropped 5 bases and J dropped 2; count of bases not matched to a gene: 5. CDR1 and CDR2 (germline): MDHEN, SYDVKM. Here the CDR3 DNA reads TGTGCCAGCAGTATCCGGGACAGACAAGAGACCCAGTACTTC. It encodes CASSIRDRQETQYF. Drawing the rest from reference TRBV28 and TRBJ2-5, the complete variable domain is DVKVTQSSRYLVKRTGEKVFLECVQDMDHENMFWYRQDPGLGLRLIYFSYDVKMKEKGDIPEGYSVSREKKERFSLILESASTNQTSMYLCASSIRDRQETQYFGPGTRLLVL.

The V gene is TRBV4-1, the J gene TRBJ2-1; TRBD2 agrees at 8 bases. This CDR3 has 15 amino acids. Germline loops: CDR1 MGHRA, CDR2 YSYEKL. V shed 7 bases and J 1 base; nucleotides not matched to a gene: 6. The CDR3 coding sequence is TGCGCCAGCACCCCGGGACTAGGATCCTACAATGAGCAGTTCTTC. Translation: CASTPGLGSYNEQFF.

This clone has only a few counts. This rearrangement joins TRBV7-8 to TRBJ1-2; D call uncertain. This CDR3 contains 10 residues. Trimming removed 5 bases at V and 7 bases at J, with 5 bases between. Germline lookup yields CDR1 SGHVS and CDR2 FQNEAQ. CDR3 bases: TGTGCCAGCAGCCGGGGTGGCTACACCTTC. Translation gives CASSRGGYTF.

The V gene is TRBV29-1, the J gene TRBJ2-7, with 11 bases that match TRBD1. The CDR3 extends over 15 amino acids. In germline, CDR1 is SQVTM, CDR2 ANQGSEA. Losses at the gene ends were 1 base for V and 3 bases for J; bases not matched to a gene: 5. This CDR3 reads CSVEVRDRGIYEQYF. The CDR3 coding sequence is TGCAGCGTTGAAGTACGGGACAGGGGGATCTACGAGCAGTACTTC.

The chain joins TRBV29-1 to TRBJ2-3; possibly TRBD1 for D (5 bases). CDR1 SQVTM and CDR2 ANQGSEA come from the germline V gene. Trimming removed 6 bases at V and 0 bases at J, with 13 bases between. The CDR3 is 14 amino acids. This CDR3 is CSVAGWGSTDTQYF. The CDR3 coding sequence is TGCAGCGTGGCAGGGTGGGGAAGCACAGATACGCAGTATTTT.

This clone has just one count. The J gene is TRBJ1-6, the V gene TRBV30; D perhaps matches TRBD1 (6 bases). Trimming pared 2 bases from V and 6 bases from J, leaving 11 bases between. The CDR3 runs to 14 residues. Germline V gene lookup returns CDR1 GTSNPN and CDR2 SVGIG (reference sequence). The CDR3 bases are TGTGCCTGGAGTAAGGACAGCCTTAATTCACCCCTCCACTTT. As protein: CAWSKDSLNSPLHF.

The rearrangement uses TRBV6-6 and TRBJ2-7, with TRBD2 as a possible D gene (5 bases). The CDR3 has 12 residues. Germline CDR1 and CDR2: MNHNY and SVGAGI (reference sequence). Trimming took 2 bases from V and 5 from J, leaving 7 bases between them. The CDR3 sequence: CASSYGLDEQYF. The CDR3 region has the DNA TGTGCCAGCAGTTACGGACTCGACGAGCAGTACTTC.

This chain links TRBV10-2 with TRBJ2-1; TRBD2 matches 7 bases. The V and J ends lost 7 bases and 7 bases, in that order; junction bases with no gene match: 10. The germline gives CDR1 WSHSY, CDR2 SAAADI. The CDR3 has 14 amino acids. CDR3 amino acids: CASNVGGPGNEQFF. As DNA, the CDR3 is TGCGCCAGCAATGTGGGAGGGCCAGGAAATGAGCAGTTCTTC.

The chain links TRBV5-6 to TRBJ2-3; no clear D. The germline V gene has CDR1 SGHDT and CDR2 YYEEEE. This CDR3 is built from 14 residues. Trimming pared 4 bases from V and 1 base from J, leaving 10 bases between. The CDR3 reads CASSLRHGTDTQYF. The CDR3 coding sequence is TGTGCCAGCAGCCTAAGACACGGCACAGATACGCAGTATTTT.

This clone was detected only once. The V gene is TRBV11-2, the J gene TRBJ2-7; D remains unclear. There are 14 residues in the CDR3. CDR1 and CDR2 from the germline V gene are SGHAT and FQNNGV. V was clipped by 2 bases and J by 2 bases, with 10 bases between them. CDR3 bases: TGTGCCAGCAGCTTAATTACTTCCCCCTACGAGCAGTACTTC. It codes for CASSLITSPYEQYF.

The rearrangement joins TRBV9 to TRBJ2-1; tentatively, D is TRBD1 (6 bases). V was pared by 3 bases and J by 7 bases, with 11 bases between. Germline V gene data show CDR1 as SGDLS and CDR2 as YYNGEE. CDR3 size: 13 residues. CDR3 sequence (DNA): TGTGCCAGCAGCGCCCTACAGGGAAATGAGCAGTTCTTC. This encodes CASSALQGNEQFF.